This is a list of T cell receptor beta chains from one sample in a study of blood T cell repertoires in COVID-19. Using immunoSEQ multiplex PCR, the repertoire was profiled, and TCRdb retains in-frame clones only, with some absent. The data show around 140,000 clones, about 90% seen once. The sequenced sample was peripheral blood. The origin of the receptors is a woman aged 60 to 75 with acute or convalescent COVID-19. Each CDR3 is given with its conserved first and last residue. A D gene is named only where the DNA matches it firmly. Expanded clones get a size class; other rows say once, few or many, or leave the size out.

DNA | CDR3 | D | J | V | size
TGTGCCAGCAGCTCCAACTATGAGCAGTTCTTC | CASSSNYEQFF | - | TRBJ2-1 | TRBV27 | -
TGTGCCAGCAGCTTAGAATGGGGCAGCGAGCAGTACTTC | CASSLEWGSEQYF | - | TRBJ2-7 | TRBV11-2 | -
TGTGCCTGGAGTGTAGGAGGGATTGAAGAGACCCAGTACTTC | CAWSVGGIEETQYF | - | TRBJ2-5 | TRBV30 | -
TGTGCCAGCGACAGGGCTGGAAACACCATATATTTT | CASDRAGNTIYF | TRBD1 | TRBJ1-3 | TRBV12-3/TRBV12-4 | -
TGTGCCAGCAGCTTTGGAGGAGATGGCTACACCTTC | CASSFGGDGYTF | - | TRBJ1-2 | TRBV7-9 | -
TGTGCCAGCAGCTCACGCGGCACAGATACGCAGTATTTT | CASSSRGTDTQYF | - | TRBJ2-3 | TRBV7-3 | -
TGTGCCACCAGCAGTGCTACCGGGACAGTCTATAGCAATCAGCCCCAGCATTTT | CATSSATGTVYSNQPQHF | TRBD1 | TRBJ1-5 | TRBV15 | once
TGTGCCAGCAGCTTAGGACCCCCCGGGGGGAACACCGGGGAGCTGTTTTTT | CASSLGPPGGNTGELFF | - | TRBJ2-2 | TRBV7-2 | few
TGTGCCAGCAGTTTCACGGTGACTAGCGGCACCGGGGAGCTGTTTTTT | CASSFTVTSGTGELFF | TRBD2 | TRBJ2-2 | TRBV28 | -
TGTGCCAGCAGCCAGACTAGTATGAACACCGGGGAGCTGTTTTTT | CASSQTSMNTGELFF | - | TRBJ2-2 | TRBV6-5 | -
TGTGCCAGCAGCCAAACAGGGGGCTATAATTCACCCCTCCACTTT | CASSQTGGYNSPLHF | TRBD1 | TRBJ1-6 | TRBV7-8 | -
TGCGCCAGCAGCCCGAGGACAGGGGGCGCAGGGGACGGCTACACCTTC | CASSPRTGGAGDGYTF | TRBD1 | TRBJ1-2 | TRBV5-1 | -
TGTGCCAGCAGCATCATAGCGGGGGGGCCGGACACCGGGGAGCTGTTTTTT | CASSIIAGGPDTGELFF | TRBD2 | TRBJ2-2 | TRBV9 | -
TGTGCCAGCAGCTCAGCACAGTATAGCAATCAGCCCCAGCATTTT | CASSSAQYSNQPQHF | - | TRBJ1-5 | TRBV7-2 | -
TGTGCCAGTGACGCGGGGACTAGCTTTAGAGAGCAGTTCTTC | CASDAGTSFREQFF | TRBD2 | TRBJ2-1 | TRBV19 | once
TGTGCCAGTAGTATAGGCTTCCAGGAAGCTTTCTTT | CASSIGFQEAFF | - | TRBJ1-1 | TRBV19 | -
TGCGCCAGCAGCCCCGGGACAGGGGCCTACAATGAGCAGTTCTTC | CASSPGTGAYNEQFF | TRBD1 | TRBJ2-1 | TRBV5-1 | -
TGTGCCAGCAGTGAGGGTATTAGCGGGGCGATGCAGTACTTC | CASSEGISGAMQYF | TRBD2 | TRBJ2-7 | TRBV6-1 | -
TGTGCCAGCAGCGCGGACAGTATGAACACTGAAGCTTTCTTT | CASSADSMNTEAFF | - | TRBJ1-1 | TRBV9 | -
TGTGCCTGGAGTGCTCGGCGTAGCGGGGCTGATGAGCAGTTCTTC | CAWSARRSGADEQFF | TRBD2 | TRBJ2-1 | TRBV30 | -